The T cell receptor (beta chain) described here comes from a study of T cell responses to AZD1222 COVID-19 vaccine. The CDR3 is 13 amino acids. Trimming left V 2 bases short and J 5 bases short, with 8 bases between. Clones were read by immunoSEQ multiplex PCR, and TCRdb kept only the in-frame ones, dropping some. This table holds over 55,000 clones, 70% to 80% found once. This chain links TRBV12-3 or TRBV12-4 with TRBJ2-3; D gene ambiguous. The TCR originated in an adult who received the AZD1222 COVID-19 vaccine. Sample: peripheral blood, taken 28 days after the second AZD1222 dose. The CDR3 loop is CASSLTLEDTQYF. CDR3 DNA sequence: TGTGCCAGCAGTTTAACCCTCGAAGATACGCAGTATTTT.